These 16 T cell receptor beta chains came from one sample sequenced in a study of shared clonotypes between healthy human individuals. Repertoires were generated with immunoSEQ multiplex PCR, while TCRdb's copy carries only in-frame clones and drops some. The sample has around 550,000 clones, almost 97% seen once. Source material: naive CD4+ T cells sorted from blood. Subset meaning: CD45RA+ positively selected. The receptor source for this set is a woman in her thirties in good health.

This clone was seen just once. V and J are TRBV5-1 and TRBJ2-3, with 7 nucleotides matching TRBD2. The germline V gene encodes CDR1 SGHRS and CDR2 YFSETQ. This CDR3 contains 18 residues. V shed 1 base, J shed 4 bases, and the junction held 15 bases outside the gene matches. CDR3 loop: CASSLTLAASQGADTQYF. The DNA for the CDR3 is TGCGCCAGCAGCTTGACCCTAGCGGCCTCCCAGGGCGCAGATACGCAGTATTTT.

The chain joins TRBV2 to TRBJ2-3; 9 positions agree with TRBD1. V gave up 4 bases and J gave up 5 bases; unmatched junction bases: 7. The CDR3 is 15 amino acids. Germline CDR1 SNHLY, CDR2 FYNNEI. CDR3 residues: CASSALGQGLDTQYF. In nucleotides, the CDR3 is TGTGCCAGCAGTGCCTTGGGACAGGGATTAGATACGCAGTATTTT.

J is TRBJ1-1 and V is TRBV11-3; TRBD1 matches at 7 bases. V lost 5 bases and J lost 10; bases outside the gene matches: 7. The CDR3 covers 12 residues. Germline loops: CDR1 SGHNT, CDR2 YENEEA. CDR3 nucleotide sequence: TGTGCCAGCAGCCAGGGGGACAGTTTAGCTTTCTTT. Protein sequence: CASSQGDSLAFF.

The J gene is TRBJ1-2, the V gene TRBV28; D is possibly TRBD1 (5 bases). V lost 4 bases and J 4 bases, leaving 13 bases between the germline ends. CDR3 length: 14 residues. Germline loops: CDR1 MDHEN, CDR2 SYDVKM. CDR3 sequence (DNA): TGTGCCAGCAGTTCGGGTGTGGGGGTCTATGGCTACACCTTC. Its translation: CASSSGVGVYGYTF.

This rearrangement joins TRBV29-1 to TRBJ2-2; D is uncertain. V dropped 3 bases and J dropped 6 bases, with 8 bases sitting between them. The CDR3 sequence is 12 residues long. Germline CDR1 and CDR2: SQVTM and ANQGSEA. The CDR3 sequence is CSVDPGAGELFF. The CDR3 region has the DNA TGCAGCGTTGATCCGGGCGCCGGGGAGCTGTTTTTT.

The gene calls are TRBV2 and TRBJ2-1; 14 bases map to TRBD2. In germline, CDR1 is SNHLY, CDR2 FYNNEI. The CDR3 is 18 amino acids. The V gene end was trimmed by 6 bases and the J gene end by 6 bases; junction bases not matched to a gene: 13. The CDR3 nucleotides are TGTGCCAGCAGCTCCGGGACTAGCGGGAGCTTAAGTAGCAATGAGCAGTTCTTC. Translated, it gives CASSSGTSGSLSSNEQFF.

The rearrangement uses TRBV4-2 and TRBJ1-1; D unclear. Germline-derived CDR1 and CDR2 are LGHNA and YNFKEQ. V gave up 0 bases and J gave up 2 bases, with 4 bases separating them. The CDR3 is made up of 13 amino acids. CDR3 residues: CASSQDLNTEAFF. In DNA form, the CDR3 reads TGTGCCAGCAGCCAAGATTTAAACACTGAAGCTTTCTTT.

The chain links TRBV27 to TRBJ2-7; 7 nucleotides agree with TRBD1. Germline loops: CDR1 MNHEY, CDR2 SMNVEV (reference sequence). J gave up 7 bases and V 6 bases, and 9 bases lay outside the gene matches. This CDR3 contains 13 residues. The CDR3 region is CASSLTGVREQYF. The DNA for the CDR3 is TGTGCCAGCAGCCTCACAGGGGTCAGGGAGCAGTACTTC.

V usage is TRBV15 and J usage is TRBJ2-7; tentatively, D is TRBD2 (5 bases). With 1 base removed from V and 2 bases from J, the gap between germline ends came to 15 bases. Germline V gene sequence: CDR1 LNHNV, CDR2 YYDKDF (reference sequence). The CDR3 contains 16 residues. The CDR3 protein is CATSRVGGPKTYEQYF. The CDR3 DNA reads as TGTGCCACCAGCAGAGTTGGCGGGCCCAAAACCTACGAGCAGTACTTC.

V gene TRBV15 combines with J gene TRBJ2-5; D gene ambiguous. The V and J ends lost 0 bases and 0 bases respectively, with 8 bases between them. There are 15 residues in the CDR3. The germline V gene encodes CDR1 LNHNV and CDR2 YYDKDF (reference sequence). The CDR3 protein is CATSRDRRYQETQYF. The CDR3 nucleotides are TGTGCCACCAGCAGAGATCGTCGCTACCAAGAGACCCAGTACTTC.

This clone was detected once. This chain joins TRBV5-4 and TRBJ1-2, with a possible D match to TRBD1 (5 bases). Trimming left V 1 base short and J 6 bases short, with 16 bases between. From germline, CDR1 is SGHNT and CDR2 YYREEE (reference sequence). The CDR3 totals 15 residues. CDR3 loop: CASSLSDGREDGYTF. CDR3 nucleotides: TGTGCCAGCAGCTTGTCGGATGGCAGGGAAGATGGCTACACCTTC.

CDR3 coding DNA: TGTGCCAGCAAGATCGATGAAAAACTGTTTTTT. Its translation is CASKIDEKLFF. The chain joins TRBV28 to TRBJ1-4; D is uncertain. With 7 bases removed from V and 6 bases from J, the gap between germline ends came to 6 bases. The CDR3 length is 11 residues. Germline-derived CDR1 and CDR2 are MDHEN and SYDVKM.

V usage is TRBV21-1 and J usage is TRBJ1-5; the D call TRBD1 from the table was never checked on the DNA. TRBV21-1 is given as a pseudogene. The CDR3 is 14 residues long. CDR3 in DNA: TGTGCCAACAAAACCGGGACAGGGAATCAGCCCCAGCATTTT. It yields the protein CANKTGTGNQPQHF.

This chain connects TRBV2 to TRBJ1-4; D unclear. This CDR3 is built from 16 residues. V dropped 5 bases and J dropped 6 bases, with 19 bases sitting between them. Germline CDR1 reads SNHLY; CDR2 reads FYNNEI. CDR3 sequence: CASSRGLNSGDEKLFF. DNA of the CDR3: TGTGCCAGCAGTAGAGGCCTCAACAGCGGGGATGAAAAACTGTTTTTT.

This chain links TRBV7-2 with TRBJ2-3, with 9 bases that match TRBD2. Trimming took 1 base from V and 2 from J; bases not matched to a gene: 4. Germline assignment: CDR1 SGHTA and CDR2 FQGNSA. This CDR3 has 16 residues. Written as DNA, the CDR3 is TGTGCCAGCAGCTTAGGGCTAGCGGGATACACAGATACGCAGTATTTT. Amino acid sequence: CASSLGLAGYTDTQYF.

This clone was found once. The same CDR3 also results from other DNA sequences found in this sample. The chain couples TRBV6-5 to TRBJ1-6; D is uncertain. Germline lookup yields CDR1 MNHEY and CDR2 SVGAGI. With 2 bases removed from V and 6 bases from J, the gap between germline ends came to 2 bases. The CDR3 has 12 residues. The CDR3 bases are TGTGCCAGCAGTTACAGTAATTCACCCCTCCACTTT. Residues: CASSYSNSPLHF.